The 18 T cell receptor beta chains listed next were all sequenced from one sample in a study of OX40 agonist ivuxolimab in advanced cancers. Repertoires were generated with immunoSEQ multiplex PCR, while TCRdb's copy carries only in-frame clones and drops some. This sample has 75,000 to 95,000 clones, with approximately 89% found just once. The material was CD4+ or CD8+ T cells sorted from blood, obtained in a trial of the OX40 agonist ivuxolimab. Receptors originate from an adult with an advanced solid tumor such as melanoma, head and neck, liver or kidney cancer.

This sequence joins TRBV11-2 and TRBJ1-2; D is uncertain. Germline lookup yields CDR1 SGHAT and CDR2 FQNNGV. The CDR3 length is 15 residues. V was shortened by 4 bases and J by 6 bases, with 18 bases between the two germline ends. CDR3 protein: CASSSLSNGLNGYTF. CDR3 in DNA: TGTGCCAGCAGCTCCCTATCCAACGGATTAAATGGCTACACCTTC.

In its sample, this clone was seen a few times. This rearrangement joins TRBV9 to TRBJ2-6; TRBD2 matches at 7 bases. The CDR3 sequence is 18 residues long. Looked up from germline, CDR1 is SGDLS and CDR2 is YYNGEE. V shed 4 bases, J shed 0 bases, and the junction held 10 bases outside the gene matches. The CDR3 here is CASSQKLASPSGANVLTF. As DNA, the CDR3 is TGTGCCAGCAGCCAAAAACTAGCGAGCCCCTCTGGGGCCAACGTCCTGACTTTC.

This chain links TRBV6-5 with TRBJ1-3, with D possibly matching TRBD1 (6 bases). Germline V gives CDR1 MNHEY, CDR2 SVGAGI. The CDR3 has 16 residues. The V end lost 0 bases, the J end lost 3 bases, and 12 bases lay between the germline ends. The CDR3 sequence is CASSYSRRGDGNTIYF. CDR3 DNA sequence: TGTGCCAGCAGTTACTCCCGCAGGGGTGATGGAAACACCATATATTTT.

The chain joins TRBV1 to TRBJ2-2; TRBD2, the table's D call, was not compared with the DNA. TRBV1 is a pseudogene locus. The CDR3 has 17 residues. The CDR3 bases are TGCACCAGCAGCCAAGATCGGGGGGGCCGCGACACCGGGGAGCTGTTTTTT. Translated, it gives CTSSQDRGGRDTGELFF.

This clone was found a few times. CDR3 amino acids: CASSPGTVPGAFF. Here the CDR3 DNA reads TGCGCCAGCAGCCCCGGGACAGTTCCAGGGGCTTTCTTT. The gene calls are TRBV5-1 and TRBJ1-1; TRBD1 agrees at 7 bases. CDR1 is SGHRS, CDR2 YFSETQ, per germline. The CDR3 length is 13 residues. V lost 4 bases, J lost 11 bases, and 11 bases stayed unmatched.

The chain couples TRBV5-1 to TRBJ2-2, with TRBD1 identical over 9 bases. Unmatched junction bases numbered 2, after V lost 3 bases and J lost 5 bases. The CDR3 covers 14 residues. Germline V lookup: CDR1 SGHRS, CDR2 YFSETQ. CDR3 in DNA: TGCGCCAGCAGCTCCGGGACAGGGACCGGGGAGCTGTTTTTT. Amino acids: CASSSGTGTGELFF. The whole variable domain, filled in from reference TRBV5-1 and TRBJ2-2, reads KAGVTQTPRYLIKTRGQQVTLSCSPISGHRSVSWYQQTPGQGLQFLFEYFSETQRNKGNFPGRFSGRQFSNSRSEMNVSTLELGDSALYLCASSSGTGTGELFFGEGSRLTVL.

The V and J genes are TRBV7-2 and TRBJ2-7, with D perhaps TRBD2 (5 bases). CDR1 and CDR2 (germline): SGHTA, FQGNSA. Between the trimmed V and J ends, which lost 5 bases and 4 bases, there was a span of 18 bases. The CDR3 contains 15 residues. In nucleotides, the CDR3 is TGTGCCAGCAGCCAAGATCTAGCACCAGCGTACGAGCAGTACTTC. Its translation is CASSQDLAPAYEQYF.

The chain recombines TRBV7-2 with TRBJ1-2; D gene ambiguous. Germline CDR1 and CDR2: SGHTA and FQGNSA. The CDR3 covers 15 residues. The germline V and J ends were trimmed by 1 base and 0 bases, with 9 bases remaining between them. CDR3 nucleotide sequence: TGTGCCAGCAGCTTAGACGCCACCACTAACTATGGCTACACCTTC. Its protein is CASSLDATTNYGYTF.

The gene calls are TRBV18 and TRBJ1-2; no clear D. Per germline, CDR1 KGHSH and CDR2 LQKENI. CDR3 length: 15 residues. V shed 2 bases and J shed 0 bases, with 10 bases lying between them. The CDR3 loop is CASSPAANSNYGYTF. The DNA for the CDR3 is TGTGCCAGCTCACCAGCCGCAAACTCTAACTATGGCTACACCTTC.

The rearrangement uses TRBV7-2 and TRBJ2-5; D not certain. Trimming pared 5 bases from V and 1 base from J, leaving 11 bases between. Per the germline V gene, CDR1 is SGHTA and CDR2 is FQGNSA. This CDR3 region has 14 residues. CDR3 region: CASSPMRSQETQYF. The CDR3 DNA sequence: TGTGCCAGCAGCCCGATGAGGAGCCAAGAGACCCAGTACTTC.

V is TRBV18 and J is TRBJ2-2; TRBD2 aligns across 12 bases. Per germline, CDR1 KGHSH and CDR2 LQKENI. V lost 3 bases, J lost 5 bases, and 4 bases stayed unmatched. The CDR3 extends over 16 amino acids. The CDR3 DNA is TGTGCCAGCTCACCGGCCGGGACTAGCGGGACCGGGGAGCTGTTTTTT. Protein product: CASSPAGTSGTGELFF.

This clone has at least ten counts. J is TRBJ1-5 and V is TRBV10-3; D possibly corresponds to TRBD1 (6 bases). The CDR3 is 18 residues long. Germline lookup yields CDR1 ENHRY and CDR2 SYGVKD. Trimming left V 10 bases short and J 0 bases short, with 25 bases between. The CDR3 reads CARIALDRRGYSNQPQHF. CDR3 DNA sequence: TGTGCCAGAATCGCTTTAGACAGGAGAGGGTATAGCAATCAGCCCCAGCATTTT.

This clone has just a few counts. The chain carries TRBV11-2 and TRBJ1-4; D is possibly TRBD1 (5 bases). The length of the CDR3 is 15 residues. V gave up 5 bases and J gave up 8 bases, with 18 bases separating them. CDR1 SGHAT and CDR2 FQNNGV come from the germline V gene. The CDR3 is CASSGRDRVREKLFF. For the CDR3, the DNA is TGTGCCAGCAGCGGCCGGGACCGAGTTAGGGAAAAACTGTTTTTT.

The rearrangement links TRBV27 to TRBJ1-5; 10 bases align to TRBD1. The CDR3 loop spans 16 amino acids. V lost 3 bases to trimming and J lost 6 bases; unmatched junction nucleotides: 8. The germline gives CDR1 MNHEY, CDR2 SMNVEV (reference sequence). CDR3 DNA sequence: TGTGCCAGCAGTTTGCACGCCGGGACAGGGGTTCAGCCCCAGCATTTT. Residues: CASSLHAGTGVQPQHF.

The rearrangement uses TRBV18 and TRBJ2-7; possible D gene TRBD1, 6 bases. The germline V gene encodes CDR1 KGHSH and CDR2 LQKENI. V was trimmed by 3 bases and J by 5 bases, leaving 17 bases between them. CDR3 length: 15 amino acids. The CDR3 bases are TGTGCCAGCTCACCGACGATACAGGGTAAGGACGAGCAGTACGTC. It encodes CASSPTIQGKDEQYV.

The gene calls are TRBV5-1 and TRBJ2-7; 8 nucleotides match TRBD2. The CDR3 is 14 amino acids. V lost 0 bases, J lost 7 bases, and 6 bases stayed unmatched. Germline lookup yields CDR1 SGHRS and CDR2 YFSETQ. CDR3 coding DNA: TGCGCCAGCAGCTTGGTTCTCCCGGGGGGGGAGCAGTACTTC. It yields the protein CASSLVLPGGEQYF. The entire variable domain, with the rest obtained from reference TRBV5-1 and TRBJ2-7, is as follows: KAGVTQTPRYLIKTRGQQVTLSCSPISGHRSVSWYQQTPGQGLQFLFEYFSETQRNKGNFPGRFSGRQFSNSRSEMNVSTLELGDSALYLCASSLVLPGGEQYFGPGTRLTVT.

CDR3 nucleotide sequence: TGTGCCAGCAGCAGCCGGGACCGGTTCTACGAGCAGTACTTC. As protein: CASSSRDRFYEQYF. The V gene is TRBV11-1, the J gene TRBJ2-7; D may correspond to TRBD1 or TRBD2 (5 bases each). The germline V gene encodes CDR1 SGHAT and CDR2 FQDESV (reference sequence). Trimming cost V 5 bases and J 3 bases, with 14 bases left between them. This CDR3 is built from 14 residues.

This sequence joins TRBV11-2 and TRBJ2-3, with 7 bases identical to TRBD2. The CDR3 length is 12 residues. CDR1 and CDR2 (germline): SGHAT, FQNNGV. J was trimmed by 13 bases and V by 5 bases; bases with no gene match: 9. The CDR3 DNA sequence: TGTGCCAGCAGCCGTATCAGCGGGGCCGAGTATTTT. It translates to CASSRISGAEYF.